The source of this T cell receptor beta chain is a study of neurological immune-mediated disorders. Findings and limits, study-wide: Whereas HTLV-1-associated myelopathy showed the most TCR clonal expansion, multiple sclerosis showed the least, with levels below those of healthy controls. Expanded clones shared no CDR3 amino acid sequences across subjects, suggesting private repertoires in all groups.

Germline V gene data show CDR1 as LNHNV and CDR2 as YYDKDF (reference sequence). V lost 0 bases and J 8 bases, leaving 12 bases between the germline ends. The length of the CDR3 is 14 residues. Unsorted libraries used 2 million PBMCs kept at -80 degrees C. The cDNA came from 5'RACE with 10-nucleotide random UMIs. One entry per CDR3 protein results from TCRdb running MiXCR on the 5' RACE reads. The sample lists roughly 70,000 distinct CDR3 sequences, 5.2% occurring once. This clonotype was seen ten or more times. Its specificity is unknown. The chain joins TRBV15 to TRBJ2-3, with D possibly matching TRBD2 (6 bases). This TCR was sampled from a woman aged 25 to 39 with multiple sclerosis. Sequences were obtained from PBMCs. CDR3 coding DNA: TGTGCCACCAGCAGAGACGAGGGAGGTACTACGCAGTATTTT. Its translation: CATSRDEGGTTQYF.